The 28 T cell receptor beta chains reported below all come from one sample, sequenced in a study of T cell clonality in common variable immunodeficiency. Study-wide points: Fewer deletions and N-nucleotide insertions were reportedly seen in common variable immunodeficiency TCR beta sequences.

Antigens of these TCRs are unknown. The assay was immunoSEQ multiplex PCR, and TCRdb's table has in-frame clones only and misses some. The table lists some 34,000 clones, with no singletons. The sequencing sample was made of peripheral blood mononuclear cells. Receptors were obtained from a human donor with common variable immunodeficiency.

The CDR3 region is CASSAGTGGPYGYTF. CDR3 DNA (partial): TGTGCCAGCTCAGCAGGGACAGGGGGCCCCTATGGC. The V gene is TRBV18, the J gene TRBJ1-2, with TRBD1 identical over 12 bases. The read ends 3 residues early relative to the CDR3; the germline J gene fills the gap. Germline values: CDR1 KGHSH, CDR2 LQKENI. CDR3 length: 15 amino acids. Trimming removed 5 bases from V and 4 bases from J; junction bases left unmatched: 5.

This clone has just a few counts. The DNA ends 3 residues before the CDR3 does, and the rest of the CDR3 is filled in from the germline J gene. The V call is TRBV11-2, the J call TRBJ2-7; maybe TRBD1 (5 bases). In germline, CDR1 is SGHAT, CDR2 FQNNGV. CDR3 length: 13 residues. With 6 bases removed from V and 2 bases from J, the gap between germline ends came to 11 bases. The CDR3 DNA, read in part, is TGTGCCAGCAGACCGGACACCGCCTACGAG. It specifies CASRPDTAYE. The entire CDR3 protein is CASRPDTAYEQYF.

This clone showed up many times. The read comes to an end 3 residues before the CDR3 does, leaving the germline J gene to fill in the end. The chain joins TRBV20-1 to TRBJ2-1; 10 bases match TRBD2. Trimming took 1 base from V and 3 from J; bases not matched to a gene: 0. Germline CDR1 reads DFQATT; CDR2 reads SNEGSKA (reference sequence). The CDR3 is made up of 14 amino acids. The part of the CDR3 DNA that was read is TGCAGTGCTAGAGGGACTAGCGGCTACAATGAG. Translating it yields CSARGTSGYNE. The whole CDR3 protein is CSARGTSGYNEQFF.

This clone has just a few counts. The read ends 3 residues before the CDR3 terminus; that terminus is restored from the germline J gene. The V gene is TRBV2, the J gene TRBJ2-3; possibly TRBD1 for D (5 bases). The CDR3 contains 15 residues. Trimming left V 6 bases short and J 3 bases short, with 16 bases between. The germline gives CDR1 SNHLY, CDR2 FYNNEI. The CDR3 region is CASSLVAGSTDTQYF. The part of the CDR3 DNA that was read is TGTGCCAGCAGCTTAGTGGCAGGGTCTACAGATACG.

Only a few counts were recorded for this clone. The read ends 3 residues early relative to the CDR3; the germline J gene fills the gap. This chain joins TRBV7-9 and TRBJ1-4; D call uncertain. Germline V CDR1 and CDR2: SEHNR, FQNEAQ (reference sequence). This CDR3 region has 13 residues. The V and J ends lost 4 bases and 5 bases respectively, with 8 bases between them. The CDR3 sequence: CASSSNNNEKLFF. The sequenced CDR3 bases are TGTGCCAGCAGCTCCAACAACAATGAAAAA.

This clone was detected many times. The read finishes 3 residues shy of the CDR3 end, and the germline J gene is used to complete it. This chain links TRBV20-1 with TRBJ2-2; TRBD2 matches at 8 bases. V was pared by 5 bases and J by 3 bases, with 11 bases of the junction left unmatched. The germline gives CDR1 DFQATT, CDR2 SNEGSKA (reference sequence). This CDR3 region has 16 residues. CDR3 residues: CSAQHGLAGHTGELFF. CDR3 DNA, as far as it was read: TGCAGTGCTCAACATGGGCTAGCGGGCCACACCGGGGAG.

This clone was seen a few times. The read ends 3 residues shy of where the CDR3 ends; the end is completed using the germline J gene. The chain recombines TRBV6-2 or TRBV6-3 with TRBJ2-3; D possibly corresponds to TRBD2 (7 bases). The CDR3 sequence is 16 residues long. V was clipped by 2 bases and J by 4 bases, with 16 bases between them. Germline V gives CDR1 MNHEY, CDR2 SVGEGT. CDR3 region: CASSYSHGEGADTQYF. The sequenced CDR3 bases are TGTGCCAGCAGTTACAGTCACGGGGAGGGGGCAGATACG.

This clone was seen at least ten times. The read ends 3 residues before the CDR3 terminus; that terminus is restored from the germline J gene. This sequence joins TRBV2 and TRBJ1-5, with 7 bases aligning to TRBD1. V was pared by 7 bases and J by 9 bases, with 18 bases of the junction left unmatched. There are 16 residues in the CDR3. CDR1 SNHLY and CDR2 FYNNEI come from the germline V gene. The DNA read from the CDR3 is TGTGCCAGCAAGGGGGCCTCGACTCAAGCAATGGGGCCC. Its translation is CASKGASTQAMGP. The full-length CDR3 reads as CASKGASTQAMGPQHF. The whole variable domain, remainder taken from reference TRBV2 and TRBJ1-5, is EPEVTQTPSHQVTQMGQEVILRCVPISNHLYFYWYRQILGQKVEFLVSFYNNEISEKSEIFDDQFSVERPDGSNFTLKIRSTKLEDSAMYFCASKGASTQAMGPQHFGDGTRLSIL.

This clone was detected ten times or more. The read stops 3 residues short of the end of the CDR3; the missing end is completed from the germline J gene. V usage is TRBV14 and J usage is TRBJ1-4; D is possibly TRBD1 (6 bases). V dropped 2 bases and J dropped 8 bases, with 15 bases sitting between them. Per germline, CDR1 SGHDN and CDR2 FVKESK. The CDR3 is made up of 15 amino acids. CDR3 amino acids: CASSQIQGWKEKLFF. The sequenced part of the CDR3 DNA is TGTGCCAGCAGCCAAATCCAGGGGTGGAAAGAAAAA. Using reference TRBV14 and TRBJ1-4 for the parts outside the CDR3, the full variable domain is EAGVTQFPSHSVIEKGQTVTLRCDPISGHDNLYWYRRVMGKEIKFLLHFVKESKQDESGMPNNRFLAERTGGTYSTLKVQPAELEDSGVYFCASSQIQGWKEKLFFGSGTQLSVL.

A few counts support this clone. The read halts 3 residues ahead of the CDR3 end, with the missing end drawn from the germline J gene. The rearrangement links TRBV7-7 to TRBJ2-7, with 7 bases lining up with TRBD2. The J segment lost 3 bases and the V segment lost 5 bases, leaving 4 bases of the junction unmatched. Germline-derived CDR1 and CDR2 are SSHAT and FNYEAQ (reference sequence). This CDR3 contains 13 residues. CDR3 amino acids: CASSRGGGYEQYF. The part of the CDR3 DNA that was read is TGTGCCAGCAGCCGTGGGGGGGGCTACGAG.

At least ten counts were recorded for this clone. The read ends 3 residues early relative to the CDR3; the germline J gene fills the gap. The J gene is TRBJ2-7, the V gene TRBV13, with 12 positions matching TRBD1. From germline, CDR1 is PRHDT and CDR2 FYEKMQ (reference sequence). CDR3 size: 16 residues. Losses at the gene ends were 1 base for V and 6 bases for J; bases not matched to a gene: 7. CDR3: CASSLVSGTGGGEQYF. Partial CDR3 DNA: TGTGCCAGCAGCTTAGTTTCCGGGACAGGGGGCGGCGAG.

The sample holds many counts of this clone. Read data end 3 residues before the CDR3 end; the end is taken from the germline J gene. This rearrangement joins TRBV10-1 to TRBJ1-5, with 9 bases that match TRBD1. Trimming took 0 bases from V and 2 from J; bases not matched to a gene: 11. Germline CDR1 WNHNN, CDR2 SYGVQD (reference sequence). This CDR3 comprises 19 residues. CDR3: CASSESRGTGNRGNQPQHF. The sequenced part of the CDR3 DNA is TGCGCCAGCAGTGAGTCGAGGGGGACAGGGAACAGAGGCAATCAGCCC.

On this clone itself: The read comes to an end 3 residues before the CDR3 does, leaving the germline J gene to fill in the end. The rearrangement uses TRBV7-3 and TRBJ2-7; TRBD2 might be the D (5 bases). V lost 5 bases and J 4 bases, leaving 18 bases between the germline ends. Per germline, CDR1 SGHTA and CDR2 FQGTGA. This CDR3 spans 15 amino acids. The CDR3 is CASSTEADPKYEQYF. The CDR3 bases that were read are TGTGCCAGCAGCACAGAAGCGGATCCAAAGTACGAG. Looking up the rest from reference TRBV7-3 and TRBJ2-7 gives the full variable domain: GAGVSQTPSNKVTEKGKYVELRCDPISGHTALYWYRQSLGQGPEFLIYFQGTGAADDSGLPNDRFFAVRPEGSVSTLKIQRTERGDSAVYLCASSTEADPKYEQYFGPGTRLTVT.

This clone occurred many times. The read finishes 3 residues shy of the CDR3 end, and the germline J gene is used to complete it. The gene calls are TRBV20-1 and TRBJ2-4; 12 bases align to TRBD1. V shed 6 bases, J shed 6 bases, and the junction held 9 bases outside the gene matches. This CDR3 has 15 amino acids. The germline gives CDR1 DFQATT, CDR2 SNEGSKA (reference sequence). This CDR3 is CSAATLGQGANIQYF. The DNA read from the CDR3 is TGCAGTGCGGCGACCCTGGGACAGGGGGCAAACATT.

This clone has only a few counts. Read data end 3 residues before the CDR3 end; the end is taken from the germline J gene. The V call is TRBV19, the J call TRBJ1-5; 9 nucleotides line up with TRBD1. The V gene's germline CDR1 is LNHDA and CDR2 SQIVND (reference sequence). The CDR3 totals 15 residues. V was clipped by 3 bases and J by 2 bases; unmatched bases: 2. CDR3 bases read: TGTGCCAGTAGTATGACAGGGGGAGGCAATCAGCCC. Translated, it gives CASSMTGGGNQP. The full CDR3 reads CASSMTGGGNQPQHF.

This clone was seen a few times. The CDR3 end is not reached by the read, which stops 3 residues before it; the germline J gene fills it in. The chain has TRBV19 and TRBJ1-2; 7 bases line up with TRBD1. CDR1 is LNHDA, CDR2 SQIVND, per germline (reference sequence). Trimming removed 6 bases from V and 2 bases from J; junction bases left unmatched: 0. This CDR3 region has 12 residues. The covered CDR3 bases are TGTGCCAGTAGGGGACAGAACTATGGC. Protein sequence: CASRGQNYG. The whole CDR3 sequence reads CASRGQNYGYTF. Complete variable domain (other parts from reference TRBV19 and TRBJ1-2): DGGITQSPKYLFRKEGQNVTLSCEQNLNHDAMYWYRQDPGQGLRLIYYSQIVNDFQKGDIAEGYSVSREKKESFPLTVTSAQKNPTAFYLCASRGQNYGYTFGSGTRLTVV.

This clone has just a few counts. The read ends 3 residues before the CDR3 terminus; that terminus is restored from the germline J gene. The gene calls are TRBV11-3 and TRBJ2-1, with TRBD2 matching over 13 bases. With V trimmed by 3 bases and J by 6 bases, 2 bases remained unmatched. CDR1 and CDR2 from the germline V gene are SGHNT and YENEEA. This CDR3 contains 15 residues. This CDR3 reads CASSFTSGRGNEQFF. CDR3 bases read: TGTGCCAGCAGCTTTACTAGCGGGAGGGGCAATGAG.

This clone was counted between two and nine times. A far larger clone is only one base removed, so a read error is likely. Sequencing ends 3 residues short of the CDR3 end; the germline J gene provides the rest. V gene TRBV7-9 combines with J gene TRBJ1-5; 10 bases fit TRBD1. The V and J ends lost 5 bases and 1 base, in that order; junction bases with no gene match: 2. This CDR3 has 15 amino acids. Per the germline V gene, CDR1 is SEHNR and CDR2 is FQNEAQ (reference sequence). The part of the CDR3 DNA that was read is TGTGCCAGCAGCCCGGGACAGGGGAGCAATCAGCCC. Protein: CASSPGQGSNQP. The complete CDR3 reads CASSPGQGSNQPQHF.

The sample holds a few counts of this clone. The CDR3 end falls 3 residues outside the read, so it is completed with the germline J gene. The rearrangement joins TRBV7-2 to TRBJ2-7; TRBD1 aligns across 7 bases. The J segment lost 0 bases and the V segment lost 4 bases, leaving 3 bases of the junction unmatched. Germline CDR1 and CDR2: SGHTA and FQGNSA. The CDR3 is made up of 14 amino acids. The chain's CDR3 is CASSSTGSSYEQYF. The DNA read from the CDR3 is TGTGCCAGCAGCTCGACAGGGAGCTCCTACGAG.

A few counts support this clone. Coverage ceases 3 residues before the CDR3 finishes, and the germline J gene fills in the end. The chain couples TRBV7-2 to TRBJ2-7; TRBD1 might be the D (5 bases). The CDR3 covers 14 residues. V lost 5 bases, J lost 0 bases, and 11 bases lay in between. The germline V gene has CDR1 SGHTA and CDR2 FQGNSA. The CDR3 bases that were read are TGTGCCAGCAGCAAAGACAGAAGCTCCTACGAG. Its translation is CASSKDRSSYE. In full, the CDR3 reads CASSKDRSSYEQYF.

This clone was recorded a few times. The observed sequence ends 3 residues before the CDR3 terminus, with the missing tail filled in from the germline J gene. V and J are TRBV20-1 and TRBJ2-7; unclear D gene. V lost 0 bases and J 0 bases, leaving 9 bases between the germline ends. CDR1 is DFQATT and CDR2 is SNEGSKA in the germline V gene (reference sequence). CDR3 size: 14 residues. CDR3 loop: CSARDLGYSYEQYF. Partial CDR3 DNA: TGCAGTGCTAGAGATCTGGGCTACTCCTACGAG.

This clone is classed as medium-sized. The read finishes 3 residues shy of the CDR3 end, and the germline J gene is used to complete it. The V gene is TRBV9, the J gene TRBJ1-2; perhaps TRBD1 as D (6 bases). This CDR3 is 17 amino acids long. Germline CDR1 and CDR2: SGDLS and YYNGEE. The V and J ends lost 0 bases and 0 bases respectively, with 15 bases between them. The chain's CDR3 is CASSVETGYTANYGYTF. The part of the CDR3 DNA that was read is TGTGCCAGCAGCGTAGAAACAGGGTATACAGCTAACTATGGC.

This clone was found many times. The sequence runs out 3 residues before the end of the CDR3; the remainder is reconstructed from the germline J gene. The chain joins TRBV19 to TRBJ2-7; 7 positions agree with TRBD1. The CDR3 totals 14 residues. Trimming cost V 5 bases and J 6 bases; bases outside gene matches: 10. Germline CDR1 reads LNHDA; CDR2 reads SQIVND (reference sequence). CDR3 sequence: CASSGETGPGEQYF. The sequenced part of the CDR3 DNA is TGTGCCAGTAGTGGGGAGACAGGGCCGGGCGAG.

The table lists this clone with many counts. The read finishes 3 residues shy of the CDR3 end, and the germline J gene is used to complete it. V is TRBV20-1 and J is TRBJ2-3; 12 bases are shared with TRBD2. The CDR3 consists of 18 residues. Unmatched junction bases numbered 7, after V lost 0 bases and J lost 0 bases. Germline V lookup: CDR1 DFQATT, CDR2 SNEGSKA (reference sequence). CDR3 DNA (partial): TGCAGTGCTAGAGAGGCTAGCGGGAGGGCCCTCAGCACAGATACG. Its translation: CSAREASGRALSTDT. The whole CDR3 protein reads CSAREASGRALSTDTQYF.

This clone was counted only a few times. CDR3 protein: CASSLTGGRGEAFF. CDR3 DNA, as far as it was read: TGTGCCAGCAGCTTGACAGGTGGACGCGGTGAA. The chain uses TRBV7-6 and TRBJ1-1, with D possibly TRBD1 on 6 matching bases. The missing CDR3 end, 3 residues past where the read stops, is filled in from the germline J gene. Germline V gene data show CDR1 as SGHVS and CDR2 as FNYEAQ. The CDR3 has 14 amino acids. Between the trimmed V and J ends, which lost 3 bases and 7 bases, there was a span of 15 bases.

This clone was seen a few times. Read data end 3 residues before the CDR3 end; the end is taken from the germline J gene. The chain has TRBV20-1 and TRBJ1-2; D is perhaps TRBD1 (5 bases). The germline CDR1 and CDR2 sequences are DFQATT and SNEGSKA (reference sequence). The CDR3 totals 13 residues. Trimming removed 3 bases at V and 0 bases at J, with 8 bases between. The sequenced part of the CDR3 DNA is TGCAGTGCTAGGGGGGACTCTAACTATGGC. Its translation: CSARGDSNYG. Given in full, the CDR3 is CSARGDSNYGYTF.

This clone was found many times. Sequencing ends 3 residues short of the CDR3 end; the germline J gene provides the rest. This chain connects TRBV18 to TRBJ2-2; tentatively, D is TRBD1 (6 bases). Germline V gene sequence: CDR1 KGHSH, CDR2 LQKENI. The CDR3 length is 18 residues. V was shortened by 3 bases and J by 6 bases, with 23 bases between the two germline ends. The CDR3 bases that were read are TGTGCCAGCTCACCGCCTCAACAGGGTTTGAGTATGGCCGGGGAG. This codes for CASSPPQQGLSMAGE. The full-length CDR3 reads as CASSPPQQGLSMAGELFF.

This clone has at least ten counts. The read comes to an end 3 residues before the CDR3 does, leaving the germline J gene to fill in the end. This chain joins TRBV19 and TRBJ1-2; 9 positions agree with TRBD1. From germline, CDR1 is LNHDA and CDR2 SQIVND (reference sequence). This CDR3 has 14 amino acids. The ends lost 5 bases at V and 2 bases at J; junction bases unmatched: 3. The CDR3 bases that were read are TGTGCCAGTAGTTTCGGACAGGGGAACTATGGC. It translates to CASSFGQGNYG. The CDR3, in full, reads CASSFGQGNYGYTF.